The 2 T cell receptor beta chains listed next were all sequenced from one sample in a study of shared clonotypes between healthy human individuals. Profiled with immunoSEQ multiplex PCR; TCRdb holds only in-frame clones, not every one. The data hold about 1.5 million clones, with roughly 98% observed a single time. Material for sequencing was naive CD4+ T cells sorted from blood. The subset denotes: CD45RA+ positively selected. All receptors derive from a young man in good health.

The gene calls are TRBV10-3 and TRBJ1-3; D remains unclear. Trimming stripped 3 bases from V and 0 bases from J, with 9 bases between. This CDR3 is built from 15 residues. The germline CDR1 and CDR2 sequences are ENHRY and SYGVKD. CDR3 residues: CAISDRTLSGNTIYF. CDR3 nucleotides: TGTGCCATCAGTGACAGGACCCTCTCTGGAAACACCATATATTTT.

CDR3 in amino acids: CAINRNNEQFF. The CDR3 DNA reads TGTGCCATCAACCGTAACAATGAGCAGTTCTTC. The chain employs TRBV10-3 and TRBJ2-1; no clear D. Deletions cut 7 bases from V and 5 bases from J, with 6 bases between. Germline loops: CDR1 ENHRY, CDR2 SYGVKD. The CDR3 runs 11 residues.